The subject of this entry is one TCR beta chain. CDR1 is GTSNPN and CDR2 is SVGIG in the germline V gene (reference sequence). The J segment lost 7 bases and the V segment lost 4 bases, leaving 13 bases of the junction unmatched. The CDR3 spans 15 residues. This specimen belongs to a study of CD8 T cells in ankylosing spondylitis. MiXCR, applied by TCRdb to the 5' RACE reads, yields one record per CDR3 protein. The data hold 200,000 or so distinct CDR3 sequences, with around 13% observed a single time. The origin of this receptor is a female donor with ankylosing spondylitis or in good health (not recorded which). Sequenced sample: blood, either unsorted or a sorted T cell fraction (not recorded which). The V gene is TRBV30, the J gene TRBJ1-5, with 7 bases matching TRBD1. CDR3 loop: CAWTRGGPNGQPQHF. CDR3 DNA sequence: TGTGCCTGGACCAGGGGGGGGCCCAACGGACAGCCCCAGCATTTT.